Listed below are T cell receptor beta chains from one sample, sequenced in a study of T cells after yellow fever vaccination. MiXCR, run by TCRdb on the 5' RACE reads, gives a single entry per CDR3 protein. The sample carries hundreds of thousands of distinct CDR3 sequences, around 4% recorded once. Material: PBMCs, obtained on the day of the yellow fever booster vaccination. The receptor source for this set is a man between 18 and 29 years old who received the YFV17D yellow fever vaccine. Each CDR3 is given with its conserved first and last residue. The D gene is left open where the match is weak. Clone sizes are given selectively: once, few, many, or a class where the clone is expanded.

j_call v_call d_call clone_size cdr3_aa cdr3_nt
TRBJ2-1 TRBV5-1 - many CASDRGGGTYNEQFF TGCGCCAGCGACAGAGGAGGGGGCACCTACAATGAGCAGTTCTTC
TRBJ2-4 TRBV3-1 - many CASSQVTGVSKNIQYF TGTGCCAGCAGCCAAGTGACGGGGGTATCCAAAAACATTCAGTACTTC
TRBJ2-5 TRBV20-1 - few CSVPRPGGWETQYF TGCAGTGTTCCAAGGCCCGGGGGCTGGGAGACCCAGTACTTC
TRBJ1-2 TRBV27 - few CAAGPLEGRANYGYTF TGTGCCGCGGGTCCTCTGGAAGGGCGAGCTAACTATGGCTACACCTTC
TRBJ2-1 TRBV5-1 TRBD2 many CASSLTLAGAGNEQFF TGCGCCAGCAGCCTAACCCTAGCGGGGGCAGGAAATGAGCAGTTCTTC
TRBJ1-1 TRBV5-1 TRBD1 many CASTAGGLTNTEAFF TGCGCCAGCACCGCAGGGGGCTTGACGAACACTGAAGCTTTCTTT
TRBJ1-6 TRBV7-6 - - CASSLGSQGHNSPLHF TGTGCCAGCAGCTTAGGGTCGCAGGGGCATAATTCACCCCTCCACTTT
TRBJ1-4 TRBV6-5 TRBD1 many CATSGGSEKLFF TGTGCCACTTCAGGGGGCAGTGAAAAACTGTTTTTT
TRBJ2-5 TRBV19 TRBD1 - CASSRQGLWETQYF TGTGCCAGTAGCCGACAGGGTTTGTGGGAGACCCAGTACTTC
TRBJ1-2 TRBV2 - - CASSEAQASYLGYTF TGTGCCAGCAGTGAAGCGCAGGCGAGTTACCTAGGCTACACCTTC
TRBJ2-7 TRBV4-2 - many CASSQDLGTYEQYF TGTGCCAGCAGCCAAGATTTGGGTACCTACGAGCAGTACTTC
TRBJ1-2 TRBV7-9 - many CASSPTPEYGYTF TGTGCCAGCAGCCCTACCCCAGAATATGGCTACACCTTC
TRBJ1-2 TRBV5-1 - many CASSSQTASTGYTF TGCGCCAGCAGCTCTCAGACAGCCTCTACTGGCTACACCTTC
TRBJ2-5 TRBV12-3/TRBV12-4 - few CASSYQGVMTETQYF TGTGCCAGCAGCTATCAAGGGGTAATGACAGAGACCCAGTACTTC
TRBJ1-1 TRBV3-1 - - CASSHSSNEAFF TGTGCCAGCAGCCACTCTAGCAACGAAGCTTTCTTT
TRBJ2-1 TRBV4-3 TRBD2 few CASSQERASGLNEQFF TGCGCCAGCAGCCAAGAGCGAGCTAGCGGTTTGAATGAGCAGTTCTTC
TRBJ2-2 TRBV6-6 - many CASSYSGGNTGELFF TGTGCCAGCAGTTACTCAGGGGGGAACACCGGGGAGCTGTTTTTT
TRBJ2-6 TRBV4-3 - - CASSPYDSPTGANVVTF TGCGCCAGCAGCCCCTACGATAGTCCTACTGGGGCCAACGTCGTGACTTTC
TRBJ1-1 TRBV10-3 TRBD1 few CAIRGQVNTEAFF TGTGCCATCAGGGGACAGGTGAACACTGAAGCTTTCTTT
TRBJ2-1 TRBV12-3/TRBV12-4 - - CASSLQHNEQFF TGTGCCAGCAGTTTACAACACAATGAGCAGTTCTTC
TRBJ1-3 TRBV4-3 - - CASSQEARIDGNTIYF TGCGCCAGCAGCCAAGAGGCCAGAATTGATGGAAACACCATATATTTT
TRBJ2-6 TRBV6-2/TRBV6-3 - few CASSTRDSGANVLTF TGTGCCAGCAGTACGCGGGACTCTGGGGCCAACGTCCTGACTTTC
TRBJ2-5 TRBV29-1 - few CSVVALGSDAQYF TGCAGCGTTGTAGCTCTAGGTTCGGATGCCCAGTACTTC
TRBJ1-6 TRBV9 TRBD1 few CASSARTGENSPLHF TGTGCCAGCAGCGCACGGACAGGGGAGAATTCACCCCTCCACTTT
TRBJ1-1 TRBV5-3 - many CARTGGRTEAFF TGTGCCAGAACCGGGGGGAGGACTGAAGCTTTCTTT
TRBJ2-3 TRBV20-1 - many CSAREWPRTDTQYF TGCAGTGCTAGAGAATGGCCGCGCACAGATACGCAGTATTTT
TRBJ1-5 TRBV7-2 - - CASSLAPQSGNQPQHF TGTGCCAGCAGCTTAGCCCCTCAATCGGGCAATCAGCCCCAGCATTTT
TRBJ1-1 TRBV6-2/TRBV6-3 - many CASSPGLWAFF TGTGCCAGCAGCCCGGGGCTTTGGGCTTTCTTT
TRBJ1-6 TRBV5-5 TRBD1 few CASSTLVGQGISNSPLHF TGTGCCAGCAGTACACTTGTGGGACAGGGAATCTCTAATTCACCCCTCCACTTT
TRBJ2-3 TRBV7-2 TRBD2 - CASSLSRLSSGGPSADTQYF TGTGCCAGCAGCTTGTCACGACTTTCTAGCGGGGGCCCGTCAGCGGATACGCAGTATTTT
TRBJ2-1 TRBV5-1 - many CASSPQKRAVYNEQFF TGCGCCAGCAGCCCACAGAAGAGGGCCGTTTACAATGAGCAGTTCTTC
TRBJ1-3 TRBV5-1 - many CASSLVSSGNTIYF TGCGCCAGCAGCTTGGTAAGCTCTGGAAACACCATATATTTT
TRBJ2-3 TRBV6-6 - - CASSLRDPTDTQYF TGTGCCAGCAGTCTCCGGGACCCCACAGATACGCAGTATTTT
TRBJ1-2 TRBV20-1 - few CSASPGQGGGYTF TGCAGTGCTTCTCCGGGGCAGGGAGGTGGCTACACCTTC
TRBJ2-1 TRBV27 - many CASSLGGTAYLNEQFF TGTGCCAGCAGTTTAGGAGGGACAGCCTACCTCAATGAGCAGTTCTTC
TRBJ1-2 TRBV27 TRBD1 few CASRGTGTDGYTF TGTGCCAGCCGGGGGACAGGGACCGATGGCTACACCTTC
TRBJ1-1 TRBV12-3/TRBV12-4 TRBD1 many CASRTYDITGAKYGAFF TGTGCCAGCCGAACCTACGACATTACAGGGGCAAAATATGGAGCTTTCTTT
TRBJ2-2 TRBV5-1 - many CASSLVGANTGELFF TGCGCCAGCAGCTTGGTAGGGGCGAACACCGGGGAGCTGTTTTTT
TRBJ1-3 TRBV18 - many CASSPPYRTISGNTIYF TGTGCCAGCTCACCACCGTACAGGACGATCTCTGGAAACACCATATATTTT
TRBJ1-2 TRBV28 - few CASSPPAGEEGYTF TGTGCCAGCAGCCCCCCCGCGGGGGAGGAGGGCTACACCTTC
TRBJ2-7 TRBV10-2 TRBD2 - CASGNNLAGTYEQYF TGCGCCAGCGGTAATAACTTAGCGGGGACCTACGAGCAGTACTTC
TRBJ1-2 TRBV13 TRBD1 - CASSMDRAFGYGYTF TGTGCCAGCAGCATGGACAGGGCTTTCGGCTATGGCTACACCTTC